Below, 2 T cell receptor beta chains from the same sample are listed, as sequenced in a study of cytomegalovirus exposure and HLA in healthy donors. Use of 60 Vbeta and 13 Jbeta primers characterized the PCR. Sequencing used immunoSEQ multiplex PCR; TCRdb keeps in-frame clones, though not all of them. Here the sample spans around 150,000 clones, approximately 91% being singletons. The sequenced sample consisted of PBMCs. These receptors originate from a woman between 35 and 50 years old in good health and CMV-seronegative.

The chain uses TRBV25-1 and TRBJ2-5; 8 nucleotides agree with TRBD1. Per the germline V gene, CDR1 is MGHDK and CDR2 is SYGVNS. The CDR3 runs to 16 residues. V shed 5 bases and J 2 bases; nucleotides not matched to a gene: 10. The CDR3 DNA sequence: TGTGCCAGCAGTCCAGCCAGGGGGCTTTGGCAAGAGACCCAGTACTTC. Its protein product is CASSPARGLWQETQYF.

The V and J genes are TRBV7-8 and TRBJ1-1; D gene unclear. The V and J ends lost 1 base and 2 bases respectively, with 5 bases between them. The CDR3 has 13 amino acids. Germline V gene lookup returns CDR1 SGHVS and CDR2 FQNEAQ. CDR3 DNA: TGTGCCAGCAGCTTAGTAATAAACACTGAAGCTTTCTTT. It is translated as CASSLVINTEAFF.